The source of this TCR beta chain is a study of tumor-infiltrating lymphocytes in primary liver carcinoma. Study information: Every patient in the cohort had a primary liver carcinoma. That carcinoma was treated by surgical resection. Study results and limitations: Tumor-adjacent and tumor-blood pairs showed less overlap than tumor region pairs.

This clonotype was detected ten times or more. No antigen is known for it. A constant-region primer primed TCR beta cDNA synthesis from roughly 500 ng of total RNA. The TCR beta library was amplified through three nested multiplex PCR rounds in a modified ARM-PCR procedure. The two initial PCR rounds, about 9 cycles each, used TRBV1-TRBV30 forward and C-beta reverse primers. In TCRdb, the multiplex PCR reads were re-called with MiXCR into one record per CDR3 protein. The data show over 250,000 distinct CDR3 sequences, with more than 55% seen just once and about 18% held by the top ten. Germline DNA was extracted alongside blood RNA, which was obtained from unsorted whole blood. After removal of 1 base from V and 5 bases from J, the junction contained 4 bases not matched to a gene. The CDR3 extends over 16 amino acids.

The V gene is TRBV12-3 or TRBV12-4, the J gene TRBJ2-1; TRBD2 matches 11 bases. What was sequenced was peripheral blood. The sequence was collected from a woman between 25 and 40 years old with primary liver carcinoma and hepatitis B virus infection. The CDR3 DNA follows: TGTGCCAGCAGTTTAGTGGGACTAGCGGATAACAATGAGCAGTTCTTC. Translation: CASSLVGLADNNEQFF.